This is a list of T cell receptor beta chains from one sample in a study of cytomegalovirus exposure and HLA in healthy donors. Profiled with immunoSEQ multiplex PCR; TCRdb holds only in-frame clones, not every one. This sample has a few hundred thousand clones, with 70% to 90% found just once. The sample taken for sequencing was PBMCs. These receptors were collected from a woman between 55 and 75 years old in good health and CMV-seropositive. The CDR3 runs from the conserved cysteine through the conserved F or W. D genes are given only for firm matches. The size of a clone is reported for some rows only, either as once, few or many, or as a class for expanded clones.

J gene | V gene | clone size | D gene | CDR3 protein | CDR3 DNA
TRBJ2-7 | TRBV4-2 | . | . | CASSQGVDISYEQYF | TGTGCCAGCAGCCAAGGGGTCGACATATCCTACGAGCAGTACTTC
TRBJ1-2 | TRBV6-1 | . | . | CASSEAGGSYGYTF | TGTGCCAGCAGTGAAGCTGGCGGAAGCTATGGCTACACCTTC
TRBJ2-7 | TRBV28 | . | TRBD2 | CATLVLAGELGEQYF | TGTGCCACCCTTGTACTAGCGGGAGAGTTGGGTGAGCAGTACTTC
TRBJ1-1 | TRBV30 | few | . | CAWKVRGTEAFF | TGTGCCTGGAAGGTCCGCGGCACTGAAGCTTTCTTT
TRBJ1-1 | TRBV7-8 | . | . | CASSSRSSGQHTEAFF | TGTGCCAGCAGCTCTCGATCCTCTGGACAACACACTGAAGCTTTCTTT
TRBJ1-1 | TRBV7-3 | few | . | CASSLGGMNTEAFF | TGTGCCAGCAGCTTAGGGGGGATGAACACTGAAGCTTTCTTT
TRBJ1-2 | TRBV9 | . | TRBD1 | CASAGQGLWGYTF | TGTGCCAGCGCGGGACAGGGGCTTTGGGGCTACACCTTC
TRBJ2-3 | TRBV19 | . | . | CASSLLLTDTQYF | TGTGCCAGTAGCCTATTGTTGACAGATACGCAGTATTTT
TRBJ2-3 | TRBV29-1 | . | . | CSARGLAPQADTQYF | TGCAGCGCCCGTGGGCTAGCGCCTCAGGCAGATACGCAGTATTTT
TRBJ2-5 | TRBV7-2 | . | . | CASSESREETQYF | TGTGCCAGCAGCGAGAGCCGGGAGGAGACCCAGTACTTC
TRBJ1-6 | TRBV4-1 | . | . | CASSHTGSLHF | TGCGCCAGCAGCCACACAGGGTCCCTCCACTTT
TRBJ2-1 | TRBV7-8 | . | . | CASSATRYYNEQFF | TGTGCCAGCAGCGCCACAAGATACTACAATGAGCAGTTCTTC
TRBJ1-2 | TRBV20-1 | . | . | CSPRGMGGYTF | TGCAGCCCCCGGGGGATGGGGGGCTACACCTTC
TRBJ1-5 | TRBV2 | . | . | CASGRREGQPQHF | TGTGCCAGCGGCCGCAGGGAGGGTCAGCCCCAGCATTTT
TRBJ2-2 | TRBV27 | . | . | CASSLRGAGELFF | TGTGCCAGCAGTTTGCGAGGCGCCGGGGAGCTGTTTTTT
TRBJ1-1 | TRBV5-1 | . | . | CASSLGTEAFF | TGCGCCAGCAGCCTAGGGACAGAAGCTTTCTTT
TRBJ1-1 | TRBV4-2 | . | TRBD1 | CASSPFTGGRGVNTEAFF | TGTGCCAGCAGCCCCTTTACAGGGGGCCGTGGAGTGAACACTGAAGCTTTCTTT
TRBJ2-4 | TRBV6-5 | . | . | CASRQGPKNIQYF | TGTGCCAGCAGGCAGGGTCCCAAAAACATTCAGTACTTC
TRBJ2-2 | TRBV19 | . | . | CASFFGTGELFF | TGTGCCAGTTTTTTCGGGACCGGGGAGCTGTTTTTT
TRBJ1-4 | TRBV29-1 | . | TRBD1 | CSVEDPQGVRSEKLFF | TGCAGCGTTGAAGATCCACAGGGGGTGAGAAGTGAAAAACTGTTTTTT
TRBJ2-2 | TRBV10-3 | . | . | CAISDSVNGELFF | TGTGCCATCAGTGATTCGGTAAACGGGGAGCTGTTTTTT
TRBJ1-2 | TRBV6-6 | . | . | CASSYFPWSGYTF | TGTGCCAGCAGCTACTTCCCCTGGAGCGGCTACACCTTC
TRBJ1-2 | TRBV6-1 | . | . | CASSESRSNYGYTF | TGTGCCAGCAGTGAATCCAGATCTAACTATGGCTACACCTTC
TRBJ2-3 | TRBV7-6 | once | . | CASSLVGITDTQYF | TGTGCCAGCAGCTTAGTCGGGATTACAGATACGCAGTATTTT
TRBJ1-2 | TRBV2 | . | . | CASKSTAVYGYTF | TGTGCCAGCAAATCGACAGCCGTGTATGGCTACACCTTC
TRBJ1-5 | TRBV27 | . | TRBD1 | CASSFDRGNGQPQHF | TGTGCCAGCAGCTTCGACAGGGGGAATGGTCAGCCCCAGCATTTT
TRBJ2-2 | TRBV29-1 | . | . | CSVALGGVTGELFF | TGCAGCGTTGCTTTGGGGGGAGTTACCGGGGAGCTGTTTTTT
TRBJ1-1 | TRBV5-1 | . | TRBD1 | CASSLFRGLGRNTEAFF | TGCGCCAGCAGCTTGTTCAGGGGGCTCGGAAGGAACACTGAAGCTTTCTTT
TRBJ2-5 | TRBV9 | . | TRBD1 | CASSVDRGRSETQYF | TGTGCCAGCAGCGTTGACAGGGGGCGCAGTGAGACCCAGTACTTC
TRBJ2-2 | TRBV28 | . | TRBD1 | CASNPGTGLLGELFF | TGTGCCAGCAACCCCGGGACAGGGCTCCTTGGGGAGCTGTTTTTT
TRBJ1-5 | TRBV5-1 | . | . | CASSAQSNQPQHF | TGCGCCAGCAGCGCCCAGAGCAATCAGCCCCAGCATTTT
TRBJ1-3 | TRBV28 | . | . | CASSFSSLGNTIYF | TGTGCCAGCAGTTTTAGTAGCCTCGGAAACACCATATATTTT
TRBJ2-7 | TRBV28 | . | TRBD1 | CASRLDRGYEQYF | TGTGCCAGCAGATTGGACAGGGGTTACGAGCAGTACTTC
TRBJ2-7 | TRBV25-1 | once | TRBD1 | CASSPTGREQYF | TGTGCCAGCAGCCCGACAGGGCGCGAGCAGTACTTC
TRBJ2-6 | TRBV5-6 | . | . | CASSSHMVGANVLTF | TGTGCCAGCAGCTCCCACATGGTTGGGGCCAACGTCCTGACTTTC
TRBJ2-5 | TRBV10-3 | . | . | CAISDTRQVQETQYF | TGTGCCATCAGTGATACCCGGCAGGTTCAAGAGACCCAGTACTTC
TRBJ2-3 | TRBV29-1 | . | . | CSVARAGTDTQYF | TGCAGCGTTGCTCGGGCGGGGACAGATACGCAGTATTTT
TRBJ1-1 | TRBV5-6 | . | TRBD1 | CASSLGQGAIEAFF | TGTGCCAGCAGCCTTGGACAGGGGGCCATTGAAGCTTTCTTT
TRBJ2-1 | TRBV6-5 | . | TRBD2 | CASSYSLAGEQFF | TGTGCCAGCAGTTACTCACTAGCGGGTGAGCAGTTCTTC
TRBJ1-3 | TRBV29-1 | . | . | CSVGLGGNTIYF | TGCAGCGTCGGACTCGGCGGAAACACCATATATTTT
TRBJ1-6 | TRBV27 | . | . | CASSLIGDSYNSPLHF | TGTGCCAGCAGTTTAATAGGGGACTCCTATAATTCACCCCTCCACTTT
TRBJ2-2 | TRBV27 | . | . | CASRSDISTGELFF | TGTGCCAGCAGATCCGACATTTCCACCGGGGAGCTGTTTTTT